This is a list of T cell receptor beta chains from one sample in a study of shared clonotypes between healthy human individuals. Repertoires were generated with immunoSEQ multiplex PCR, while TCRdb's copy carries only in-frame clones and drops some. The data show 2 million to 2.5 million clones, about nine tenths seen once. Material: naive CD4+ T cells from PBMCs. The receptors originated from a man younger than 35 in good health. Some clones in this sample may be carry-over from other donors' samples. Both conserved end residues are part of each CDR3. Some rows mark clone size as missing; the rest say once, few, many or name a class of expanded clone.

size,J,V,CDR3
NA,TRBJ1-3,TRBV7-9,CASSLWEWENTIYF
NA,TRBJ2-1,TRBV28,CASSGTSGRGNEQFF
NA,TRBJ2-7,TRBV5-4,CASSLGQGRAGYEQYF
NA,TRBJ2-7,TRBV7-2,CATSSGTTPYEQYF
NA,TRBJ2-7,TRBV30,CACTSVTYEQYF
NA,TRBJ2-1,TRBV5-4,CASSGPSLSYNEQFF
NA,TRBJ2-1,TRBV9,CASSVAGSSLYNEQFF
NA,TRBJ2-3,TRBV4-1,CASSQVPPGLAGSDTQYF
NA,TRBJ2-1,TRBV18,CASSPRLEGNEQFF
once,TRBJ2-1,TRBV2,CASKYRESSYNEQFF
NA,TRBJ2-7,TRBV18,CASSPRRSTPYEQYF
NA,TRBJ2-7,TRBV29-1,CSGGRGPYEQYF
NA,TRBJ1-6,TRBV4-2,CASSQDFVTPLHF
NA,TRBJ2-2,TRBV9,CASSPRTGTADTGELFF
NA,TRBJ2-5,TRBV9,CASSTRSGGTQYF
NA,TRBJ2-7,TRBV9,CASSPGGAYEQYF
NA,TRBJ1-3,TRBV5-5,CASSLLGQGNTIYF
NA,TRBJ2-2,TRBV28,CASKTPTATGELFF
NA,TRBJ2-7,TRBV6-1,CASRDRGHGFEQYF
NA,TRBJ2-1,TRBV7-2,CASSSTGGNRNEQFF
NA,TRBJ2-1,TRBV4-1,CASSQVSSGRPRHSYNEQFF
NA,TRBJ1-2,TRBV19,CASTQGQWPVGYTF
NA,TRBJ1-1,TRBV7-9,CASSLAPRNEAFF
NA,TRBJ2-5,TRBV30,CAWSTGGAETQYF
NA,TRBJ2-3,TRBV28,CASSLLRTRSTDTQYF